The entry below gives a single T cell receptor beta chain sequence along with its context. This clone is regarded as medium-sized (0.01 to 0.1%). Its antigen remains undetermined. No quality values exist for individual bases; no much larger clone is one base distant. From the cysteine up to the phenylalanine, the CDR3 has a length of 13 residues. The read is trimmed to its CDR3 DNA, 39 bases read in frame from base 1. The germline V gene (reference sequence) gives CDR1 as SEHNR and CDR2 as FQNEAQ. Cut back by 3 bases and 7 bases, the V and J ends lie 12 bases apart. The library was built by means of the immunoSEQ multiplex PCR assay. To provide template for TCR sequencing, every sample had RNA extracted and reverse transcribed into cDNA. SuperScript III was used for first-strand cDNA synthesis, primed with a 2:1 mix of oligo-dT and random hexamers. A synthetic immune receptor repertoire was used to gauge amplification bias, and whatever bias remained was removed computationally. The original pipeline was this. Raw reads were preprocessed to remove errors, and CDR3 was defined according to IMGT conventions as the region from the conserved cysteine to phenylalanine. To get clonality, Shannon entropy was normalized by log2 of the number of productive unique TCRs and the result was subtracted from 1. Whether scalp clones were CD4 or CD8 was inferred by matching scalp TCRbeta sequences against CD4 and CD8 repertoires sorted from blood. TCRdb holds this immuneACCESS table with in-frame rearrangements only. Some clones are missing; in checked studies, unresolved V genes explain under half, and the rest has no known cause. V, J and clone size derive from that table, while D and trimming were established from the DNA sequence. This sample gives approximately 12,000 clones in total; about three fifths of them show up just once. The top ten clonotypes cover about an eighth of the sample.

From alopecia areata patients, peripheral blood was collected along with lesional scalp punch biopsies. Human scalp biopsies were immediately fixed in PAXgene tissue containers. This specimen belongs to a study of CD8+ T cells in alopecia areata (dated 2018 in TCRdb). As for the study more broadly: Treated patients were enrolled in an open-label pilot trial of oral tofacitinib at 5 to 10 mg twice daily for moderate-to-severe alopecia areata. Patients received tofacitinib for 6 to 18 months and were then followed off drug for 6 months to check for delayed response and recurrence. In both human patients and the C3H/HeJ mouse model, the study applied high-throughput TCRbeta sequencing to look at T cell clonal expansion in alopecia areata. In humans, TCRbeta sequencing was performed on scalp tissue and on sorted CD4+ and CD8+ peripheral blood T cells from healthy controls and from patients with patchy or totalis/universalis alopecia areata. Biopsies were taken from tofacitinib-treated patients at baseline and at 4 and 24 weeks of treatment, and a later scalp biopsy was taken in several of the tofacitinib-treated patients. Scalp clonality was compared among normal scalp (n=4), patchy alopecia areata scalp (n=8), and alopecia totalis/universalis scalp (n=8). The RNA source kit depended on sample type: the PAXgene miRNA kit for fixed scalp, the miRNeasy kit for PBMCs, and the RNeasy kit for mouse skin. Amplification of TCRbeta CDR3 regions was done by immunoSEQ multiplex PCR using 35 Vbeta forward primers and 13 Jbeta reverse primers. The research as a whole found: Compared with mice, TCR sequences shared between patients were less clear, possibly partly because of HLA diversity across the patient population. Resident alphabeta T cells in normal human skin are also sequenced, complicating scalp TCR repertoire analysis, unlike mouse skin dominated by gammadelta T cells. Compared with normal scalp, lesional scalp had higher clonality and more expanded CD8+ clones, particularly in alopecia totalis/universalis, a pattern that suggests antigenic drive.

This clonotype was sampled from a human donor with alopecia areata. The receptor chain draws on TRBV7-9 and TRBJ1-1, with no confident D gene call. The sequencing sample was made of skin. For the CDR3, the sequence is CASSFLDRGEAFF. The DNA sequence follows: TGTGCCAGCAGCTTCCTTGACCGGGGTGAAGCTTTCTTT.